This TCR beta chain was recovered during a study of CD8 T cells in Susac syndrome. This CDR3 has 13 amino acids. Germline V gene data show CDR1 as MNHEY and CDR2 as SMNVEV (reference sequence). Between the trimmed V and J ends, which lost 2 bases and 0 bases, there was a span of 3 bases. This clonotype has only a few counts. Reverse transcription of roughly 0.5 to 1 ug RNA was carried out with random hexamers. Across 54 Vbeta and 13 Jbeta, TCR beta CDR3 was amplified with immunoSEQ multiplex PCR. TCRdb fed the immunoSEQ multiplex PCR reads into MiXCR, producing one record per CDR3 protein. The top ten hold 0.18% of the sample, which has 250,000 to 300,000 distinct CDR3 sequences, about 88% seen once. While CD8+ and CD4+ T cells were isolated negatively, TEMRA cells were enriched by FACS.

The source material was CD8+ T cells from PBMCs. The chain combines TRBV27 with TRBJ2-3, with D hard to call. This TCR derives from a human donor with multiple sclerosis. CDR3 protein: CASSLPSTDTQYF. CDR3 nucleotide sequence: TGTGCCAGCAGTTTACCTAGCACAGATACGCAGTATTTT.